This paragraph covers one T cell receptor (beta chain) sequence. Its target antigen remains unknown. Base qualities are not at hand, and no much larger clone is one base apart. The data were obtained in a study of blood T cell repertoires in COVID-19 (dated by TCRdb to the early 2020s). Study-wide context: The collaborator samples originated in the United States, Italy and Spain and spanned the acute and convalescent phases of COVID-19. Samples came from the ongoing ImmuneRACE study (first 160 participants) plus 1,254 subjects from 6 global collaborators. Where HLA class I and class II types were available, the types were taken from metadata supplied by the sample provider, not from assay-based typing. Sample metadata almost always included a de-identified subject ID, COVID-19 status, age in years and sex. The repertoires were made available in a free public database intended to serve as a resource for research on the immune response to SARS-CoV-2. The prospective study material was composed of cDNA or gDNA derived from T cells, B-cell-depleted T cells, or PBMCs. The dataset comprised deeply sampled blood TCRbeta repertoires from subjects exposed to, actively infected with, or recovered from COVID-19. Results the study describes overall, beyond this receptor: How much clinical and demographic metadata was included differed by source and by participant, and the metadata was provided uncurated.

Whole blood was collected in K2EDTA tubes by collaborating institutions according to the institutions' own protocols. Collaborator samples were shipped for TCRbeta analysis as frozen whole blood, isolated PBMCs, or DNA extracted from either sample type. TCRbeta CDR3 regions were amplified from genomic DNA by means of the immunoSEQ Assay, a bias-controlled multiplex PCR. Per the source publication's procedure: The number of nucleated cells in each sample was estimated by amplification of reference gene primers within the assay. Sequence reads were collapsed and filtered to measure the absolute abundance of every unique TCRbeta CDR3 rearrangement. Productive Simpson clonality was computed per sample as the square root of Simpson's diversity index over productive rearrangements. The source is immuneACCESS, and TCRdb retained only in-frame sequences with V and J called. Part of the clones is not carried over; for the studies checked, unresolved V genes explain less than half of this, and the remainder is unexplained. V and J calls plus clone size are reproduced from that table; the DNA served to infer D and trimming. In this sample the table shows 56,000 or so clones, 65% to 80% of which occur a single time. The ten largest make up around 5.8% of the sample.

The CDR3 runs 16 residues from the cysteine to the phenylalanine. The only DNA kept is the CDR3, 48 bases in frame from the first base. Sequenced: peripheral blood. The receptor was isolated from a woman between 70 and 85 years old with acute or convalescent COVID-19. This receptor chain uses TRBV21-1 and TRBJ1-3; the tabulated D call, TRBD1, remains unverified against the DNA. TRBV21-1 is marked as a pseudogene. The sequenced DNA: TGTGCCAGCAGCAATGCTCGACAGGGCTCTGGAAACACCATATATTTT. Its coded protein is CASSNARQGSGNTIYF.